The 5 T cell receptor beta chains below all came from one sample that was sequenced in a study of graft-versus-host responses after intestinal transplantation. Researchers placed some 200,000 CFSE-labeled responder cells in culture with some 200,000 irradiated, violet-dye-labeled stimulator cells. Here immunoSEQ multiplex PCR was the method, and the copy in TCRdb shows in-frame clones only, minus some. The sample includes about 2,200 clones, roughly 27% of them seen just once. The source was alloreactive CD8+ T cells from a mixed lymphocyte reaction culture, collected before transplantation. This sample's subset: CFSE-low proliferating T cells sorted from roughly 6-day pre-transplant mixed lymphocyte reaction (GvH or HvG direction). These receptors were obtained from a human patient who was an organ donor for intestinal transplantation.

By sample fraction, this clone is large. This sequence joins TRBV7-9 and TRBJ1-6; D is possibly TRBD1 (5 bases). The CDR3 covers 14 residues. From germline, CDR1 is SEHNR and CDR2 FQNEAQ (reference sequence). V was shortened by 6 bases and J by 7 bases, with 13 bases between the two germline ends. This chain's CDR3 is CASSQGRANSPLHF. Here the CDR3 DNA reads TGTGCCAGCAGTCAAGGCAGGGCAAATTCACCCCTCCACTTT.

The chain links TRBV4-1 to TRBJ2-7; 11 bases match TRBD2. The ends lost 4 bases at V and 4 bases at J; junction bases unmatched: 6. CDR3 size: 15 residues. Germline V gene sequence: CDR1 MGHRA, CDR2 YSYEKL. The CDR3 DNA is TGCGCCAGCAGCCCAATTAGCGGGGGGGGATACGAGCAGTACTTC. It yields the protein CASSPISGGGYEQYF.

The CDR3 region is CASSDMGHILSTQYF. CDR3 bases: TGTGCCAGCAGTGATATGGGACACATCCTAAGTACGCAGTATTTT. The V call is TRBV2, the J call TRBJ2-3, with D possibly TRBD1 on 6 matching bases. V dropped 3 bases and J dropped 8 bases, with 18 bases sitting between them. CDR1 is SNHLY and CDR2 is FYNNEI in the germline V gene. This CDR3 region has 15 residues.

The chain carries TRBV10-3 and TRBJ1-5; TRBD1 is a possible D gene (5 bases). This CDR3 contains 16 residues. Between the trimmed V and J ends, which lost 3 bases and 4 bases, there was a span of 16 bases. The germline V gene has CDR1 ENHRY and CDR2 SYGVKD. CDR3 protein: CAISEGVREGNQPQHF. The DNA for the CDR3 is TGTGCCATCAGTGAAGGGGTCAGGGAGGGGAATCAGCCCCAGCATTTT.

Sample share makes this clone large (0.1 to 1%). V gene TRBV10-3 combines with J gene TRBJ2-3; possibly TRBD2 for D (5 bases). The germline CDR1 and CDR2 sequences are ENHRY and SYGVKD. Trimming removed 3 bases from V and 3 bases from J, with 16 bases in between. CDR3 size: 16 residues. CDR3 protein: CAISENEGIGTDTQYF. The DNA of the CDR3 is TGTGCCATCAGTGAAAATGAGGGTATAGGGACAGATACGCAGTATTTT.